The 8 T cell receptor beta chains presented below share a single source sample, sequenced in a study of blood T cell repertoires in COVID-19. Libraries were prepared by immunoSEQ multiplex PCR; TCRdb keeps only in-frame clonotypes and omits some of them. The profile shows about 58,000 clones, about 81% of them singletons. The sequenced sample consisted of peripheral blood. Source of these receptors: a man aged 55 to 70 with COVID-19, enrolled during active disease.

The V and J genes are TRBV9 and TRBJ2-2; TRBD2 aligns across 8 bases. Germline assignment: CDR1 SGDLS and CDR2 YYNGEE. This CDR3 has 19 amino acids. V shed 1 base, J shed 0 bases, and the junction held 11 bases outside the gene matches. The CDR3 sequence: CASSVTVRAGAANTGELFF. The CDR3 DNA is TGTGCCAGCAGCGTAACGGTACGAGCGGGAGCCGCGAACACCGGGGAGCTGTTTTTT.

The chain recombines TRBV11-2 with TRBJ1-1; TRBD1 matches at 10 bases. The junction had 2 bases not matched to a gene; V was cut back by 1 base and J by 0 bases. CDR1 SGHAT and CDR2 FQNNGV come from the germline V gene. This CDR3 has 16 amino acids. The CDR3 loop reads CASSLGTGGVNTEAFF. The CDR3 bases are TGTGCCAGCAGCTTAGGGACAGGGGGTGTGAACACTGAAGCTTTCTTT.

The chain recombines TRBV7-9 with TRBJ2-3, with 7 bases lining up with TRBD1. CDR1 SEHNR and CDR2 FQNEAQ come from the germline V gene (reference sequence). This CDR3 contains 14 residues. The junction had 4 bases not matched to a gene; V was cut back by 6 bases and J by 1 base. The CDR3 DNA follows: TGTGCCAGCAGTCGACAGGGAGGCACAGATACGCAGTATTTT. Protein product: CASSRQGGTDTQYF.

The chain uses TRBV4-2 and TRBJ2-7, with D perhaps TRBD2 (6 bases). Germline values: CDR1 LGHNA, CDR2 YNFKEQ. This CDR3 spans 18 amino acids. V shed 0 bases and J shed 0 bases, with 18 bases lying between them. Here the CDR3 reads CASSQDLGGGGDSYEQYF. CDR3 coding DNA: TGTGCCAGCAGCCAAGATCTCGGCGGCGGAGGGGACTCCTACGAGCAGTACTTC.

V usage is TRBV9 and J usage is TRBJ1-2, with D tentatively TRBD1 (6 bases). The ends were cut back, 3 bases at V and 5 bases at J, with 11 bases in the middle. CDR1 is SGDLS and CDR2 is YYNGEE in the germline V gene. The CDR3 length is 13 residues. As DNA, the CDR3 is TGTGCCAGCAGCGGCCACACAGGGTATGGCTACACCTTC. Translated: CASSGHTGYGYTF.

This sequence joins TRBV14 and TRBJ2-5; no definite D call. The V end lost 1 base, the J end lost 4 bases, and 19 bases lay between the germline ends. Germline V gene data show CDR1 as SGHDN and CDR2 as FVKESK. The CDR3 has 17 residues. This chain's CDR3 is CASSQVQTFEYLETQYF. Written as DNA, the CDR3 is TGTGCCAGCAGCCAAGTTCAAACTTTCGAGTACCTAGAGACCCAGTACTTC.

The J gene is TRBJ2-2, the V gene TRBV11-2; D is unclear. Trimming stripped 2 bases from V and 4 bases from J, with 11 bases between. Germline lookup yields CDR1 SGHAT and CDR2 FQNNGV. The CDR3 is made up of 15 amino acids. CDR3 sequence (DNA): TGTGCCAGCAGCTTACACCCGGGTGGCACCGGGGAGCTGTTTTTT. Translation: CASSLHPGGTGELFF.

This chain uses TRBV5-1 with TRBJ2-7; D perhaps matches TRBD2 (6 bases). Germline V gene data show CDR1 as SGHRS and CDR2 as YFSETQ. V lost 5 bases to trimming and J lost 5 bases, with 14 bases between them. The CDR3 contains 13 residues. The CDR3 DNA sequence: TGCGCCAGCAGAGGTACGGGAGTGCACGAGCAGTACTTC. The encoded protein is CASRGTGVHEQYF. Together with reference TRBV5-1 and TRBJ2-7, the CDR3 gives the full variable domain: KAGVTQTPRYLIKTRGQQVTLSCSPISGHRSVSWYQQTPGQGLQFLFEYFSETQRNKGNFPGRFSGRQFSNSRSEMNVSTLELGDSALYLCASRGTGVHEQYFGPGTRLTVT.